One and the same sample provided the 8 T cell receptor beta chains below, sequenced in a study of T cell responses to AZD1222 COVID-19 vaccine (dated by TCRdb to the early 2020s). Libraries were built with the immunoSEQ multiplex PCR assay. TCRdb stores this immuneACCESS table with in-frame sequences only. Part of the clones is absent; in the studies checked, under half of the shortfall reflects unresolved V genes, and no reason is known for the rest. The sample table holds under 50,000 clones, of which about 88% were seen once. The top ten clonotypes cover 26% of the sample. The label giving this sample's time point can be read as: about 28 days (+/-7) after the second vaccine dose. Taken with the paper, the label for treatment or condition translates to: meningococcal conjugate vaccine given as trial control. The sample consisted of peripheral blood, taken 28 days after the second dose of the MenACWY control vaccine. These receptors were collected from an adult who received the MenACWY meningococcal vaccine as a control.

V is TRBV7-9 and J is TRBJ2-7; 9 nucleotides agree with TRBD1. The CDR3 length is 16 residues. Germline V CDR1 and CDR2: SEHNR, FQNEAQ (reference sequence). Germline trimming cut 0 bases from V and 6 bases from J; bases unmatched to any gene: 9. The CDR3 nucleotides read TGTGCCAGCAGCTTAGCGCCCCGGGACAGGGCCCGCGAGCAGTACTTC. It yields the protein CASSLAPRDRAREQYF.

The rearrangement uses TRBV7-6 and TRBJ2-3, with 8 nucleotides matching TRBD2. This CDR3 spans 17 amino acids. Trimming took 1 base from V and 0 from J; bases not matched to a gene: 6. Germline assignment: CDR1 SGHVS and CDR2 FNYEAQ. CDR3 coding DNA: TGTGCCAGCAGCTTAGAAGGTAGCGGGGCTAGCACAGATACGCAGTATTTT. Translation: CASSLEGSGASTDTQYF. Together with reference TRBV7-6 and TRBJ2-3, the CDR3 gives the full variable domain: GAGVSQSPRYKVTKRGQDVALRCDPISGHVSLYWYRQALGQGPEFLTYFNYEAQQDKSGLPNDRFSAERPEGSISTLTIQRTEQRDSAMYRCASSLEGSGASTDTQYFGPGTRLTVL.

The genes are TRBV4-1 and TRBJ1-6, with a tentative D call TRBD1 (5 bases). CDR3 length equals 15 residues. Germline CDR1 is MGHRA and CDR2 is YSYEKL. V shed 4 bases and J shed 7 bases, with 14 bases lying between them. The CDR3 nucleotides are TGCGCCAGCAGCCTACTCCGGGACGGAAATTCACCCCTCCACTTT. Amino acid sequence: CASSLLRDGNSPLHF.

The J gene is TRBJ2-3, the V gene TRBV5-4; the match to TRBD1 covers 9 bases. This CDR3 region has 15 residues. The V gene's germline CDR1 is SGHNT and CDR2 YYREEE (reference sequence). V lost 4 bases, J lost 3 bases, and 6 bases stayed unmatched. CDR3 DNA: TGTGCCAGCAGCCCCAGGACAGGGGCTACAGATACGCAGTATTTT. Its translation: CASSPRTGATDTQYF.

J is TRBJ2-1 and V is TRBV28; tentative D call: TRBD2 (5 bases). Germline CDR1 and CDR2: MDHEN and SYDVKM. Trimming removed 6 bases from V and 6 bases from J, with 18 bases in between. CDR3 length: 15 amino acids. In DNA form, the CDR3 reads TGTGCCAGCAGCCAGCGGTCCCAGACTCCCAATGAGCAGTTCTTC. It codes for CASSQRSQTPNEQFF.

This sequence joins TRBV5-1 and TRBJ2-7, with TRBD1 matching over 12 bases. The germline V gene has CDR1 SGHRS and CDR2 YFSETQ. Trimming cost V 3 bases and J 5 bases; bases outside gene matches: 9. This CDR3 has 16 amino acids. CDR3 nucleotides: TGCGCCAGCAGCTCCATTCCCGGGACAGGGGGCAACGAGCAGTACTTC. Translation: CASSSIPGTGGNEQYF.

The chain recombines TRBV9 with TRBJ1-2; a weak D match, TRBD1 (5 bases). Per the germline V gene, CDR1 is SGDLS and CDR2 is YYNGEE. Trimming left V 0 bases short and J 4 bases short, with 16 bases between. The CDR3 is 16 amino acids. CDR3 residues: CASSVGLAGRSYGYTF. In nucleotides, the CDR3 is TGTGCCAGCAGCGTAGGACTAGCAGGGAGAAGCTATGGCTACACCTTC.

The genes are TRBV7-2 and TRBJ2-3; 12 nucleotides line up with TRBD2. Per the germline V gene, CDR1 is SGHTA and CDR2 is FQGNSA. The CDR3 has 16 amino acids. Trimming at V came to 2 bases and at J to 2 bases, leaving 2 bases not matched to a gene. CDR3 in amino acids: CASSLRLAGVTDTQYF. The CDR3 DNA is TGTGCCAGCAGCTTACGACTAGCGGGAGTCACAGATACGCAGTATTTT.